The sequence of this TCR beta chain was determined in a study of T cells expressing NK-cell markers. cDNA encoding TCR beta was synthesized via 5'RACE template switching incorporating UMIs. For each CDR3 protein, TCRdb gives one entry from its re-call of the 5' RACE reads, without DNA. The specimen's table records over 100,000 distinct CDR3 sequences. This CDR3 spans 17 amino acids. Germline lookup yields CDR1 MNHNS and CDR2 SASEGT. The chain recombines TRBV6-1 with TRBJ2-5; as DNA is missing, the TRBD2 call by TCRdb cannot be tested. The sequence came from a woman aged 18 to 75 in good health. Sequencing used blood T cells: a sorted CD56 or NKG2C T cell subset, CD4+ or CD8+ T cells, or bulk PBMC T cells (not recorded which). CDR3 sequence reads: CASSVTNLRAGEETQYF.